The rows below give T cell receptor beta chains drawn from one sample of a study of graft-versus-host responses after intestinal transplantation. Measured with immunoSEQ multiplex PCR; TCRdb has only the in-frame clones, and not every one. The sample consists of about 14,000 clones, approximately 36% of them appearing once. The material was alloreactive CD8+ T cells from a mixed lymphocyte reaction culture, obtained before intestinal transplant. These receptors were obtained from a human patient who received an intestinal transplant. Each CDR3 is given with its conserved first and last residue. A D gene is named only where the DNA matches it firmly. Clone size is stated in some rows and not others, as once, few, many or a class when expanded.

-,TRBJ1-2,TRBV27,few,CASSLGPDYGYTF,TGTGCCAGCAGTCTAGGCCCCGACTATGGCTACACCTTC
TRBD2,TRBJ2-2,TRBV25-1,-,CATGTSGNTGELFF,TGTGCCACCGGGACTAGCGGGAACACCGGGGAGCTGTTTTTT
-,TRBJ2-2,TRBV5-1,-,CASRLRTRRPGELFF,TGCGCCAGCAGGTTGAGGACAAGGAGGCCCGGGGAGCTGTTTTTT
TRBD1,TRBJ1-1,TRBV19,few,CASTPGQGAFEAFF,TGTGCCAGTACTCCGGGACAGGGGGCGTTTGAAGCTTTCTTT
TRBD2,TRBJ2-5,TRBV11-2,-,CASSPPGGQTQYF,TGTGCCAGCAGCCCACCGGGGGGGCAGACCCAGTACTTC
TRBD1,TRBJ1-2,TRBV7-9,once,CASSLPQGQGAFGYTF,TGTGCCAGCAGCCTTCCCCAAGGACAGGGGGCTTTTGGCTACACCTTC
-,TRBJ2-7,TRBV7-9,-,CASSPGGPTYEQYF,TGTGCCAGCAGCCCAGGGGGGCCTACCTACGAGCAGTACTTC
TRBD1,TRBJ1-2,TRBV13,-,CASSSTGGAEGYTF,TGTGCCAGCAGCTCAACAGGGGGCGCAGAGGGCTACACCTTC
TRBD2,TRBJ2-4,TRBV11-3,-,CASSSLAGYSKNIQYF,TGTGCCAGCAGCTCACTAGCGGGGTATTCTAAAAACATTCAGTACTTC
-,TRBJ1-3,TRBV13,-,CASSLRVGREAGNTIYF,TGTGCCAGCAGCTTACGAGTGGGAAGAGAGGCTGGAAACACCATATATTTT
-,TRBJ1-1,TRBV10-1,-,CAIGGVSTEAFF,TGTGCCATCGGGGGGGTTAGCACTGAAGCTTTCTTT
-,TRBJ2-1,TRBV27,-,CASSSPTGGLGNEQFF,TGTGCCAGCAGTTCTCCCACCGGGGGGCTCGGCAATGAGCAGTTCTTC
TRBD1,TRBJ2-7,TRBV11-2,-,CASSPLGTVEQYF,TGTGCCAGCAGCCCCCTAGGGACAGTCGAACAGTACTTC
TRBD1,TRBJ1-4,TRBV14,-,CASSYTGATNEKLFF,TGTGCCAGCAGCTATACAGGGGCCACTAATGAAAAACTGTTTTTT
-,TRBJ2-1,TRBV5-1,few,CASSPIESGGVYNEQFF,TGCGCCAGCAGCCCCATTGAAAGTGGGGGCGTCTACAATGAGCAGTTCTTC
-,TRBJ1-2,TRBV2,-,CASTEGTGPLNYGYTF,TGTGCCAGCACCGAGGGGACCGGGCCCCTTAACTATGGCTACACCTTC
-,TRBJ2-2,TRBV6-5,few,CASKPGLGVVGELFF,TGTGCCAGCAAGCCCGGGCTGGGGGTAGTCGGGGAGCTGTTTTTT
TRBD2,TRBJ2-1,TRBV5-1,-,CASSLFRGEHNEQFF,TGCGCCAGCAGCCTTTTCCGGGGGGAACACAATGAGCAGTTCTTC
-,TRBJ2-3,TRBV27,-,CASSLSGSDTQYF,TGTGCCAGCAGTTTGTCGGGGTCAGATACGCAGTATTTT
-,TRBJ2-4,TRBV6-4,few,CASSDSRSVNIQYF,TGTGCCAGCAGTGACTCGAGATCCGTAAACATTCAGTACTTC
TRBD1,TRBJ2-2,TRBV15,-,CAIETGRSENVHTGELFF,TGTGCCATTGAGACAGGGCGGTCTGAGAACGTCCACACCGGGGAGCTGTTTTTT
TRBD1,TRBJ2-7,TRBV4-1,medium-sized,CASSQGQGADEQYF,TGCGCCAGCAGCCAAGGACAGGGGGCGGATGAGCAGTACTTC
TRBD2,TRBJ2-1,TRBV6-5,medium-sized,CASSYTSGGAGEQFF,TGTGCCAGCAGTTACACTAGCGGGGGGGCGGGTGAGCAGTTCTTC
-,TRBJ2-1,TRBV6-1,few,CASSLDQYNEQFF,TGTGCCAGCAGTTTGGACCAATACAATGAGCAGTTCTTC
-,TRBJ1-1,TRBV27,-,CASSTSDLSRNTEAFF,TGTGCCAGCAGTACATCGGACCTCTCCCGAAACACTGAAGCTTTCTTT
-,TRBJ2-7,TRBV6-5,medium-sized,CASSYSRDPSYEQYF,TGTGCCAGCAGTTACTCTCGAGACCCTTCCTACGAGCAGTACTTC
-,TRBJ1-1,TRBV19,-,CASSIAEGGTEAFF,TGTGCCAGTAGTATAGCGGAGGGTGGAACTGAAGCTTTCTTT
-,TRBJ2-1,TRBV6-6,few,CASSYYMGVEQFF,TGTGCCAGCAGTTACTACATGGGGGTTGAGCAGTTCTTC
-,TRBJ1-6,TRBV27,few,CASSLTGSPLHF,TGTGCCAGCAGTTTAACGGGGTCACCCCTCCACTTT
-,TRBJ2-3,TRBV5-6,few,CASSLGNPPTDTQYF,TGTGCCAGCAGCTTGGGTAACCCCCCCACAGATACGCAGTATTTT
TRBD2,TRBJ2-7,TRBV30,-,CALSGGNDEQYF,TGTGCCTTGAGCGGGGGCAACGACGAGCAGTACTTC
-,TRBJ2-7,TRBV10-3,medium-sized,CAISSPPPRAGVFSEQYF,TGTGCCATCAGTTCACCCCCACCCCGGGCAGGGGTTTTCAGCGAGCAGTACTTC
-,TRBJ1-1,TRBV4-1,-,CASSQDDLRTAYNEAFF,TGCGCCAGCAGCCAAGATGATCTCCGCACAGCCTACAATGAAGCTTTCTTT
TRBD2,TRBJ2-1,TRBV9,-,CASSGPGLAGGREQFF,TGTGCCAGCAGCGGCCCGGGACTAGCGGGGGGGCGGGAGCAGTTCTTC
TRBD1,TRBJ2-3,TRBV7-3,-,CASSGLTGPEGDTQYF,TGTGCCAGCAGCGGGTTGACAGGGCCTGAGGGAGATACGCAGTATTTT
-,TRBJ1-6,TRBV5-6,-,CASSLSTETYNSPLHF,TGTGCCAGCAGCTTGTCGACAGAAACATATAATTCACCCCTCCACTTT
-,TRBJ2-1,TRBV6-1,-,CASSYGGEQFF,TGTGCCAGCAGTTACGGAGGTGAGCAGTTCTTC
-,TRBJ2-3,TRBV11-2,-,CASSLAAESSTDTQYF,TGTGCCAGCAGCTTAGCGGCGGAGTCTAGCACAGATACGCAGTATTTT
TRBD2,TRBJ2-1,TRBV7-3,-,CASSLGSIWRLAGGKFPNEQFF,TGTGCCAGCAGCTTAGGTTCTATTTGGAGACTAGCGGGGGGAAAGTTCCCCAATGAGCAGTTCTTC
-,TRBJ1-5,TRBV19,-,CASSIDMAGAAGNQPQHF,TGTGCCAGTAGTATAGACATGGCAGGGGCCGCGGGCAATCAGCCCCAGCATTTT